The 8 T cell receptor beta chains below come from one sample, sequenced in a study of a mutant IDH1 vaccine in newly diagnosed glioma. The antigens of these receptors remain unknown. Method: immunoSEQ multiplex PCR; TCRdb's copy keeps in-frame clones and lacks some. The sample has more than 40,000 clones; around 80% are singletons. Indicated time point: week 5, during vaccination. It was 300 ug of mutant IDH1 20-mer peptide that made up each vaccine dose, given with topical imiquimod. Sequences were derived from PBMCs, sampled from a glioma patient whose treatment included an IDH1 peptide vaccine. The origin of the receptors is a woman in her 40s with glioma.

J is TRBJ2-2 and V is TRBV5-1, with D maybe TRBD2 (6 bases). Trimming removed 4 bases at V and 8 bases at J, with 15 bases between. Germline V gene data show CDR1 as SGHRS and CDR2 as YFSETQ. CDR3 length: 14 amino acids. CDR3 loop: CASSRGLQTGELFF. The CDR3 nucleotides are TGCGCCAGCAGCAGGGGACTTCAGACGGGGGAGCTGTTTTTT.

The gene calls are TRBV6-1 and TRBJ1-1; possible D gene TRBD1, 6 bases. The V gene's germline CDR1 is MNHNS and CDR2 SASEGT. V lost 2 bases to trimming and J lost 11 bases, with 15 bases between them. The CDR3 loop spans 13 amino acids. CDR3 DNA sequence: TGTGCCAGCAGTGAAACCCTACAGGGTAGGGCTTTCTTT. It translates to CASSETLQGRAFF.

The chain employs TRBV5-1 and TRBJ2-5; D gene unclear. The CDR3 runs to 14 residues. CDR1 SGHRS and CDR2 YFSETQ come from the germline V gene. Between the trimmed V and J ends, which lost 0 bases and 4 bases, there was a span of 10 bases. As DNA, the CDR3 is TGCGCCAGCAGCTTGGCCACGGGTCCAGAGACCCAGTACTTC. Its protein is CASSLATGPETQYF.

CDR3 nucleotides: TGTGCCGCGGGGTACAATGAGCAGTTCTTC. This gives the protein CAAGYNEQFF. The gene calls are TRBV7-8 and TRBJ2-1; D possibly corresponds to TRBD2 (6 bases). This CDR3 comprises 10 residues. Germline CDR1 and CDR2: SGHVS and FQNEAQ. V was trimmed by 11 bases and J by 4 bases, leaving 6 bases between them.

This clone has just one count. The rearrangement uses TRBV6-6 and TRBJ1-5, with D perhaps matching TRBD1 (5 bases). Germline CDR1 and CDR2: MNHNY and SVGAGI (reference sequence). V was clipped by 2 bases and J by 6 bases, with 8 bases between them. The CDR3 covers 13 residues. The CDR3 DNA reads TGTGCCAGCAGTTACATAAGGGGTCAGCCCCAGCATTTT. As protein: CASSYIRGQPQHF.

This clone was observed a single time. V usage is TRBV7-9 and J usage is TRBJ1-1; perhaps TRBD1 as D (5 bases). The CDR3 totals 14 residues. Trimming removed 2 bases at V and 1 base at J, with 8 bases between. The germline V gene encodes CDR1 SEHNR and CDR2 FQNEAQ (reference sequence). DNA of the CDR3: TGTGCCAGCAGCTTACAGGGCGAGAACACTGAAGCTTTCTTT. It specifies CASSLQGENTEAFF.

The chain couples TRBV6-4 to TRBJ2-1; 13 nucleotides match TRBD2. From germline, CDR1 is MRHNA and CDR2 SNTAGT. The CDR3 length is 15 residues. Germline trimming cut 6 bases from V and 8 bases from J; bases unmatched to any gene: 7. Here the CDR3 DNA reads TGTGCCAGCAGCCAACTAGCGGGGGGGCCCGATGAGCAGTTCTTC. It yields the protein CASSQLAGGPDEQFF.

The chain recombines TRBV11-2 with TRBJ2-7; D gene uncertain. Germline V gene lookup returns CDR1 SGHAT and CDR2 FQNNGV. V was trimmed by 3 bases and J by 1 base, leaving 4 bases between them. The CDR3 loop spans 12 amino acids. The CDR3 DNA is TGTGCCAGCAGCTTTCTGTCCTACGAGCAGTACTTC. This sequence encodes CASSFLSYEQYF.